This T cell receptor beta chain was captured in a study of blood T cell repertoires in COVID-19. The data were produced by immunoSEQ multiplex PCR, yet TCRdb's version contains in-frame clones alone and is incomplete. Counted here are under 80,000 clones, around four fifths occurring once; the ten biggest clones make up about 15%. V dropped 7 bases and J dropped 2 bases, with 8 bases sitting between them. CDR1 SNHLY and CDR2 FYNNEI come from the germline V gene. The CDR3 has 12 residues. The sequencing sample was made of peripheral blood. The gene calls are TRBV2 and TRBJ1-1, with D possibly TRBD1 on 5 matching bases. The sequence was obtained from a man aged 60 to 69 with COVID-19, enrolled during active disease. The DNA of the CDR3 is TGTGCCAGCAAAAGGGGTAACACTGAAGCTTTCTTT. Its protein is CASKRGNTEAFF.